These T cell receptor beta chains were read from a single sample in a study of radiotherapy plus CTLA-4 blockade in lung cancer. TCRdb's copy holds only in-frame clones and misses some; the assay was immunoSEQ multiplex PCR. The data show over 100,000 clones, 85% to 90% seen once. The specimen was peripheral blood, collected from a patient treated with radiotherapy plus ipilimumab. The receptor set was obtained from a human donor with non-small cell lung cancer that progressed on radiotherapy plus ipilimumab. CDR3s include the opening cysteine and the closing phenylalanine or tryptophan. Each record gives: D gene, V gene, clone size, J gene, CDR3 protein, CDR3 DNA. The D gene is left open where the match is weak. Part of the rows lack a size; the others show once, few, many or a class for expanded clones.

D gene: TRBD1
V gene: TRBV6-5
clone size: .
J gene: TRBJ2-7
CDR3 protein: CASSSKTGGVYEQYF
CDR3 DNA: TGTGCCAGCAGTTCCAAGACAGGGGGAGTCTACGAGCAGTACTTC

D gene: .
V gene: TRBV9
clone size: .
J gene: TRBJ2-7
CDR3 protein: CASSATPGSSYEQYF
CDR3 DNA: TGTGCCAGCAGCGCTACACCAGGGAGCTCCTACGAGCAGTACTTC

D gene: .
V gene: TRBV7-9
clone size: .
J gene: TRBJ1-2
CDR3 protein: CASSLAQLYGYTF
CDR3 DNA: TGTGCCAGCAGCTTAGCACAGCTCTATGGCTACACCTTC

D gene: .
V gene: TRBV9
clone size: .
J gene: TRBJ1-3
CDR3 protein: CASSVDRAGNTIYF
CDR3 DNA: TGTGCCAGCAGCGTAGACAGGGCTGGAAACACCATATATTTT

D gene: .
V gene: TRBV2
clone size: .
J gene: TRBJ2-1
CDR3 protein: CASSGWPGRVQFF
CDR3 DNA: TGTGCCAGCAGTGGCTGGCCCGGACGGGTGCAGTTCTTC

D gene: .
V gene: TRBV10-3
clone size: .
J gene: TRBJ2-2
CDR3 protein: CAIMARRDTGELFF
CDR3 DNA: TGTGCCATCATGGCGAGGCGGGACACCGGGGAGCTGTTTTTT

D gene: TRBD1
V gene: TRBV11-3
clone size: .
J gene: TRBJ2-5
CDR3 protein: CASSEHRDRDRRETQYF
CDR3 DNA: TGTGCCAGCAGCGAACACCGGGACAGGGATAGGAGAGAGACCCAGTACTTC

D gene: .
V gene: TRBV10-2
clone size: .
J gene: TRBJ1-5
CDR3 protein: CASRPVDGTAGYF
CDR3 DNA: TGCGCCAGCAGACCAGTGGACGGAACCGCGGGTTATTTT

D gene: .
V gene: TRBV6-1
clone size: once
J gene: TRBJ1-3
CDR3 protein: CASIGRASGNTIYF
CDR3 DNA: TGTGCCAGCATAGGTAGGGCCTCTGGAAACACCATATATTTT

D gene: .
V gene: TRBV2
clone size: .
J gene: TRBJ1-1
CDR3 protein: CASSERSGMDLSGEAFF
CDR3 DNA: TGTGCCAGCAGTGAAAGGTCTGGGATGGATTTATCGGGTGAAGCTTTCTTT

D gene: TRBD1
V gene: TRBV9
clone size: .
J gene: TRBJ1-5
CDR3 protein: CASSVEGALRQPQHF
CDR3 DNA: TGTGCCAGCAGCGTAGAGGGGGCGCTAAGACAGCCCCAGCACTTT

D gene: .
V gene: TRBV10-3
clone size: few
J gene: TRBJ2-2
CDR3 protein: CAIGAGELFF
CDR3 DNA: TGTGCCATCGGGGCCGGGGAGCTGTTTTTT

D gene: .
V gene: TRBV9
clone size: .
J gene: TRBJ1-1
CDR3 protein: CASSVGGTEAFF
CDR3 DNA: TGTGCCAGCAGCGTAGGGGGCACTGAAGCTTTCTTT

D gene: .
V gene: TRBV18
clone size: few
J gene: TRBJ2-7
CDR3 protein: CASSPENYEQYF
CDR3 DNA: TGTGCCAGCTCACCGGAAAACTACGAGCAGTACTTC

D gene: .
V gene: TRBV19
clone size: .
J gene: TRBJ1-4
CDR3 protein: CASSLWTDDATNEKLFF
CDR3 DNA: TGTGCCAGTAGTCTATGGACGGACGACGCAACTAATGAAAAACTGTTTTTT

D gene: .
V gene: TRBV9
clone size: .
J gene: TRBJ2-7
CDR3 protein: CASSPNTRRTEQYF
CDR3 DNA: TGTGCCAGCAGCCCCAACACTCGACGGACCGAGCAGTACTTC

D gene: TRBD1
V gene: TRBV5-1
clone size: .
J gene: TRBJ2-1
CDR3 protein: CASSLEGAPYNEQFF
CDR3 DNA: TGCGCCAGCAGCTTGGAGGGGGCTCCCTACAATGAGCAGTTCTTC

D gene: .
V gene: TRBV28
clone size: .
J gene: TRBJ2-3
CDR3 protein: CASRAPIRGDTQYF
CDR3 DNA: TGTGCCAGCCGGGCCCCGATTAGGGGGGATACGCAGTATTTT

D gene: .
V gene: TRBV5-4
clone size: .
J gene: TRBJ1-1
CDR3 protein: CASSYRENTEAFF
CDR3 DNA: TGTGCCAGCAGCTATCGGGAGAACACTGAAGCTTTCTTT

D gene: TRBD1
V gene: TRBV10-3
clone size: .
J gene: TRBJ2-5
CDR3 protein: CAISESGQGEWEQYF
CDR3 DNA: TGTGCCATCAGTGAGTCGGGACAGGGGGAGTGGGAGCAGTACTTC

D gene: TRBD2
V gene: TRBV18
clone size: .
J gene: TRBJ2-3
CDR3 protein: CASSPSGGSTDTQYF
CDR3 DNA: TGTGCCAGCTCACCGAGCGGGGGGAGCACAGATACGCAGTATTTT

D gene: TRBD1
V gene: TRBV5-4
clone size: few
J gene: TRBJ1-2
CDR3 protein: CASSLAGQSYGYTF
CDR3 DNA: TGTGCCAGCAGCCTCGCGGGACAGAGCTATGGCTACACCTTC

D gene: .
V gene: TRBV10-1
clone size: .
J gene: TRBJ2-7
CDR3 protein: CASSAGASYEQYF
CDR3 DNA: TGCGCCAGCAGTGCGGGCGCCTCCTACGAGCAGTACTTC

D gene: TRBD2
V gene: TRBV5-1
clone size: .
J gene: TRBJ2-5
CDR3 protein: CASSPGGREETQYF
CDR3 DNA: TGCGCCAGCAGCCCCGGCGGGAGGGAAGAGACCCAGTACTTC

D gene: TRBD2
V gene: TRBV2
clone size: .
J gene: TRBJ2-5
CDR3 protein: CASTGGLAGGETQYF
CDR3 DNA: TGTGCCAGCACCGGGGGACTAGCGGGAGGAGAGACCCAGTACTTC

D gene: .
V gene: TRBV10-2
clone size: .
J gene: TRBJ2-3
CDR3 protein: CASTQGWADTQYF
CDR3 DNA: TGCGCCAGCACCCAGGGGTGGGCAGATACGCAGTATTTT

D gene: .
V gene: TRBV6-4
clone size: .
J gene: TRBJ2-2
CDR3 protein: CASSELKRELFF
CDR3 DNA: TGTGCCAGCAGTGAGCTCAAGCGGGAGCTGTTTTTT

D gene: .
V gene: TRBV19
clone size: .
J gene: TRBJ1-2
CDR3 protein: CATSENYGYTF
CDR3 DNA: TGTGCCACATCAGAGAACTATGGCTACACCTTC

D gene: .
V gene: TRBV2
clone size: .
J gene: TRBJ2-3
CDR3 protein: CASSEGHGKTDTQYF
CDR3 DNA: TGTGCCAGCAGTGAAGGCCACGGGAAGACAGATACGCAGTATTTT

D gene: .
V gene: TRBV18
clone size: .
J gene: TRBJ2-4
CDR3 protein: CASSPIGGITKNIQYF
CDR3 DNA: TGTGCCAGCTCCCCTATAGGGGGGATCACCAAAAACATTCAGTACTTC

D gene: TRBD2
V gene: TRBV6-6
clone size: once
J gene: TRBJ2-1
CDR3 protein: CASSPSFSGSGNEQFF
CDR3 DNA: TGTGCCAGCAGTCCTTCTTTTAGCGGGAGCGGCAATGAGCAGTTCTTC

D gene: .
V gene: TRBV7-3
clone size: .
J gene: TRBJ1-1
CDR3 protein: CASSFQANTEAFF
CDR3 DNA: TGTGCCAGCAGCTTCCAGGCCAACACTGAAGCTTTCTTT

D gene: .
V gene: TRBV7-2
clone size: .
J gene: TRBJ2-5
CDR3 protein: CASSLRTAGTQYF
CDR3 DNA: TGTGCCAGCAGCCTGAGGACCGCAGGGACCCAGTACTTC

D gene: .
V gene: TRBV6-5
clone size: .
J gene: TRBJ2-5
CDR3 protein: CASSYGRPSQGETQYF
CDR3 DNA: TGTGCCAGCAGTTATGGTCGGCCCAGCCAAGGAGAGACCCAGTACTTC

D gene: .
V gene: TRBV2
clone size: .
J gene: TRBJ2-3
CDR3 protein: CASREGPRVDTQYF
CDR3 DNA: TGTGCCAGCAGGGAGGGCCCCAGGGTAGATACGCAGTATTTT

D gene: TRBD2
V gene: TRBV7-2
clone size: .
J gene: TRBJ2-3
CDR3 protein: CASTLGRRPGGTQYF
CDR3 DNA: TGTGCCAGCACCCTCGGGAGGCGCCCTGGGGGTACGCAGTATTTT

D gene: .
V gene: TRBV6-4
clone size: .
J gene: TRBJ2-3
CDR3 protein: CASSFGQSRTDTQYF
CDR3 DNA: TGTGCCAGCAGTTTCGGACAGTCGCGGACAGATACGCAGTATTTT

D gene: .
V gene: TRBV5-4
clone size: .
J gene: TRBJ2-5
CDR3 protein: CASSGHARSTGKETQYF
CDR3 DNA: TGTGCCAGCAGCGGACACGCGCGGTCTACTGGAAAAGAGACCCAGTACTTC

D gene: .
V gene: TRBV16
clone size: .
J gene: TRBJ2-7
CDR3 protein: CASSQLISGNLLIF
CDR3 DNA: TGTGCCAGCAGCCAATTGATTTCAGGGAACTTGCTAATATTC

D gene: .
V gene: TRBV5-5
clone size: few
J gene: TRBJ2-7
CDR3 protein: CASSFGIPTYEQYF
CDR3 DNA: TGTGCCAGCAGCTTTGGGATACCTACCTACGAGCAGTACTTC

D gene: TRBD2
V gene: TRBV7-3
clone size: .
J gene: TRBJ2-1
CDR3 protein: CASSESGSLNEQFF
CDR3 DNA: TGTGCCAGCAGCGAGAGCGGGAGTCTGAATGAGCAGTTCTTC

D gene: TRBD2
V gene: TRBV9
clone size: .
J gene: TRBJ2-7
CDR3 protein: CASSGSGTSYEQYF
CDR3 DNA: TGTGCCAGCAGCGGTAGCGGGACCTCCTACGAGCAGTACTTC

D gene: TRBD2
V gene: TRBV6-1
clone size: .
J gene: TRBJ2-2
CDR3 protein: CASGQGLALTGELFF
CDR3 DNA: TGTGCCAGCGGTCAGGGACTAGCGCTAACCGGGGAGCTGTTTTTT

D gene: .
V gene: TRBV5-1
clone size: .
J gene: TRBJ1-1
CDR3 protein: CASSLSSANTEAFF
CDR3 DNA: TGCGCCAGCAGCTTGTCTTCGGCTAACACTGAAGCTTTCTTT

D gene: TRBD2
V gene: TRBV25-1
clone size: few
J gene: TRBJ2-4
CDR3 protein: CASSRAGEKKDIQYF
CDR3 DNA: TGTGCCAGCAGTAGGGCGGGAGAAAAGAAAGACATTCAGTACTTC

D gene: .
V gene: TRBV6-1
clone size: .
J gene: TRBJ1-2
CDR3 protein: CASRDWTRGYTF
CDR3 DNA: TGTGCCAGCAGAGACTGGACCCGCGGCTACACCTTC

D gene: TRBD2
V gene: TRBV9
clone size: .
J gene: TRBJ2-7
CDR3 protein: CASSVLAGDYEQYF
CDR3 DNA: TGTGCCAGCAGCGTACTAGCGGGAGACTACGAGCAGTACTTC

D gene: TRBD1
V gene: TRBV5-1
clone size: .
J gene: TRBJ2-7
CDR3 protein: CASSWDPGQAGYEQYF
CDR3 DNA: TGCGCCAGCAGCTGGGACCCGGGACAGGCTGGCTACGAGCAGTACTTC

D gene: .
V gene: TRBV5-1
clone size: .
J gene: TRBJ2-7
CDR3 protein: CASSPGWSSYEQYF
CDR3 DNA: TGCGCCAGCAGCCCGGGATGGAGCTCCTACGAGCAGTACTTC

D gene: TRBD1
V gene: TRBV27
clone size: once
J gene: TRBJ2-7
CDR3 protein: CASRQDRRSSYEQYF
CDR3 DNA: TGTGCCAGCAGGCAGGACAGGCGAAGCTCCTACGAGCAGTACTTC

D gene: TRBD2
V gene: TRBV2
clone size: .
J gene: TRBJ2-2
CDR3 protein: CASRVGSGSPGELFF
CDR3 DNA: TGTGCCAGCCGTGTTGGTAGCGGGAGTCCCGGGGAGCTGTTTTTT

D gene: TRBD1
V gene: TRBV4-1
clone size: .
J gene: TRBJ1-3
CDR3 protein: CASSQDDGTGRNTIYF
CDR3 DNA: TGCGCCAGCAGCCAAGATGACGGGACAGGGCGAAACACCATATATTTT

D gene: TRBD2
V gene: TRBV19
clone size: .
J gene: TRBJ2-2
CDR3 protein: CASSYAGLAGVSNTGELFF
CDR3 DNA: TGTGCCAGTAGTTACGCTGGACTAGCGGGAGTTTCGAACACCGGGGAGCTGTTTTTT

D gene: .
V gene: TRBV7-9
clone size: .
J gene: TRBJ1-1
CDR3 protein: CASSFRLRNTEAFF
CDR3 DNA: TGTGCCAGCAGCTTTAGACTGCGGAACACTGAAGCTTTCTTT

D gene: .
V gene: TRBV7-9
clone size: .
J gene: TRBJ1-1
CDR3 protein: CASSLPANTEAFF
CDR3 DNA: TGTGCCAGCAGCTTACCAGCGAACACTGAAGCTTTCTTT